Listed below are T cell receptor beta chains from one sample, sequenced in a study of blood T cell repertoires in COVID-19. TCRdb's table, derived via immunoSEQ multiplex PCR, lists solely in-frame clones and lacks some. Among roughly 260,000 clones listed, more than 75% were seen once. Source material: peripheral blood. The receptors were gathered from a woman in her 50s with acute or convalescent COVID-19. CDR3s include the opening cysteine and the closing phenylalanine or tryptophan. A D gene is named only where the DNA matches it firmly. Expanded clones get a size class; other rows say once, few or many, or leave the size out.

v_call	j_call	clone_size	d_call	cdr3_nt	cdr3_aa
TRBV27	TRBJ2-1	NA	TRBD2	TGTGCCAGCAGTTTTGGGAGCGGGAGGGCCAATGAGCAGTTCTTC	CASSFGSGRANEQFF
TRBV11-2	TRBJ2-3	NA	NA	TGTGCCAGCAGCCACACAGATACGCAGTATTTT	CASSHTDTQYF
TRBV5-1	TRBJ2-7	once	TRBD1	TGCGCCAGCAGCTTGATAGGGGGCGCGTACGAGCAGTACTTC	CASSLIGGAYEQYF
TRBV7-3	TRBJ2-1	NA	TRBD2	TGTGCCAGCAGCTTCGGCGGGAGCAATGAGCAGTTCTTC	CASSFGGSNEQFF
TRBV27	TRBJ2-7	once	NA	TGTGCCAGCAGTTTCGCCCTTCCCCGGACGCGGGGAGCCTACGAGCAGTACTTC	CASSFALPRTRGAYEQYF
TRBV7-3	TRBJ1-1	NA	NA	TGTGCCAGCAGCTTAATAGGCAGGCTCACTGAAGCTTTCTTT	CASSLIGRLTEAFF
TRBV19	TRBJ1-1	once	NA	TGTGCCAGTAGTATAGCCCGGGAGAACACTGAAGCTTTCTTT	CASSIARENTEAFF
TRBV19	TRBJ2-5	NA	NA	TGTGCCAGTAGTCCAGGCTACCAAGAGACCCAGTACTTC	CASSPGYQETQYF
TRBV27	TRBJ2-2	once	NA	TGTGCCAGCAGTTTATTACAGGGCGGCGGGGAGCTGTTTTTT	CASSLLQGGGELFF
TRBV11-2	TRBJ1-3	many	NA	TGTGCCAGCAGCCTCGCGGGAGGAAACACCATATATTTT	CASSLAGGNTIYF
TRBV9	TRBJ2-1	NA	NA	TGTGCCAGCAGTTTAACAGGGCTCTCCTACAATGAGCAGTTCTTC	CASSLTGLSYNEQFF
TRBV4-1	TRBJ2-1	NA	TRBD2	TGCGCCAGCAGCCAAGATTGGCGGGAGGGCCGGTATGAGCAGTTCTTC	CASSQDWREGRYEQFF
TRBV3-1/TRBV3-2	TRBJ2-1	once	NA	TGTGCCAGCAGCCATAGCGGCTCCTACAATGAGCAGTTCTTC	CASSHSGSYNEQFF
TRBV2	TRBJ1-2	NA	TRBD1	TGTGCCAGCAGTGAACAGGGGGGTGACTATGGCTACACCTTC	CASSEQGGDYGYTF
TRBV7-6	TRBJ2-1	NA	TRBD2	TGTGCCAGCAGCTTAGCCCCGGGACTAGCTCCCAATGAGCAGTTCTTC	CASSLAPGLAPNEQFF